This TCR beta chain was retrieved from a study of blood T cell repertoires in COVID-19. Across the whole study: Acute-phase and convalescent COVID-19 samples originated in the United States, Italy and Spain. The analysed material was cDNA or gDNA that came from T cells, B-cell-depleted T cells, or PBMCs.

Under the authors' procedure: The assay estimated nucleated cells by amplifying reference gene primers. This table comes from immunoSEQ multiplex PCR, and its TCRdb copy is limited to in-frame clones, with some not included. The V and J calls and the clone size are those of that table, but D and trimming were determined from the DNA. Here the sample spans about 430,000 clones, nearly 90% being singletons. CDR1 is LNHNV, CDR2 YYDKDF, per germline (reference sequence). V was shortened by 0 bases and J by 0 bases, with 9 bases between the two germline ends. CDR3 length: 15 amino acids. The gene calls are TRBV15 and TRBJ2-7; D remains unclear. Sequences were obtained from PBMCs or T cells enriched from blood (not recorded which). The TCR was taken from a woman aged 18-29 years who had been exposed to COVID-19. The CDR3 nucleotides read TGTGCCACCAGCAGAGAGGTGGTGGCCTCCTACGAGCAGTACTTC. Translated, it gives CATSREVVASYEQYF.